This TCR beta chain was observed in a study of T cell responses to AZD1222 COVID-19 vaccine (dated by TCRdb to the early 2020s). With regard to the full study: TCR sequencing covered more than 230 trial participants: around 210 given two doses of AZD1222 and approximately 26 given two doses of MenACWY control vaccine. Trial participants were enrolled by age into 18-55, 56-69 and 70-plus year subgroups, with approximately 150, 30 and 60 TCR-sequenced participants respectively.

For this clone: Its antigen specificity is not known. No base-level quality is on record; no much larger clone is a single base apart.

The paper's findings and limits, for the study overall: The whole spike protein was spanned by vaccine-associated CD4 TCRs, and dominant responses were seen in regions 160-218 and 743-854. After two AZD1222 doses, both the breadth and the depth of spike-specific TCRs were significantly higher than at day 0 and than in MenACWY recipients. The 56-69-year group was small, and its depth increase did not reach significance, likely because of low power. Participants were mostly white British and included more females than males, and it was suggested by the authors that clonal diversity may have been underestimated. Conclusions about previously exposed vaccinees are limited because only five to seven AZD1222 recipients were SARS-CoV-2 seropositive at baseline. No day 14 peak-response samples were available, so repertoires were characterized only after the peak T cell response. Epitopes outside the regions mutated in the B.1.351 and B.1.1.7 variants were reportedly recognized by nearly half of the unique spike-specific TCRs.

The time point label on this specimen signifies: about 28 days (+/-7) after the second vaccine dose. AZD1222 recipients whose second dose came at about 4 weeks and those whose second dose came at about 12 weeks were combined into one group, since spike-specific TCR depth and breadth did not differ between the two schedules. Vaccinee samples came from UK trials COV001 and COV002, including a single-blind randomized controlled phase 2/3 trial of AZD1222 (ChAdOx1 nCoV-19) in healthy adults. For TCRbeta chain sequencing, PBMC samples from trial participants were taken at day 0 and at day 28 after the second dose. The CDR3 regions of human TCRbeta chains were analyzed by immunosequencing. The original pipeline was this. TCRs in the repertoires were compared against a reference library of SARS-CoV-2-specific TCRs that had been generated with the MIRA antigen-specificity platform. Breadth was defined as the fraction of unique TCRs that were SARS-CoV-2-associated, and depth was defined as the fraction of total T cells that were SARS-CoV-2-associated. Using the MIRA data, each spike-specific TCR was assigned both to the spike region to which the TCR was reactive and to a CD4 or CD8 class. Log10-transformed breadth and depth values were compared by one-way ANOVA with Sidak's multiple comparisons tests. The table comes from immuneACCESS by way of TCRdb, which keeps in-frame sequences with V and J called. Part of the clones is missing from these tables; in studies checked, under half for an unresolved V gene and the rest for unknown reasons. The V and J calls and clone size come from that table; D and trimming were worked out from the DNA. Recorded for this sample are about 94,000 clones; approximately 88% of them occurred a single time. The ten largest clonotypes hold 9.5% to 13% of the sample.

CDR1 and CDR2, per the germline V gene (reference sequence), are LNHDA and SQIVND. Taken from cysteine to phenylalanine, the CDR3 has 13 residues. The read is trimmed to its CDR3 DNA, 39 bases read in frame from base 1. Trimming accounts for 7 bases at V and 4 bases at J, while the number of junction bases matched to no gene is 4. The TCR was taken from an adult who received the AZD1222 COVID-19 vaccine. In this chain, TRBV19 is recombined with TRBJ1-5, and 7 bases in between align with TRBD1. The sequences come from peripheral blood, collected 28 days after the second AZD1222 dose. CDR3 reads: CASTPGGNQPQHF. The nucleotide sequence is given as TGTGCCAGTACGCCAGGGGGAAATCAGCCCCAGCATTTT.